The present T cell receptor (beta chain) was sequenced within a study of blood T cell repertoires in COVID-19. The overall study: T cells, B-cell-depleted T cells, or PBMCs provided the cDNA or gDNA that served as material.

This table comes from immunoSEQ multiplex PCR, and its TCRdb copy is limited to in-frame clones, with some not included. The sample consists of tens of thousands of clones, around three quarters of them appearing once. The CDR3 length is 15 residues. V trimming: 5 bases; J trimming: 8 bases; junction bases outside the gene matches: 10. The V gene's germline CDR1 is LNHDA and CDR2 SQIVND (reference sequence). The receptor's source is a man between 65 and 80 years old with acute or convalescent COVID-19. The specimen was peripheral blood. The rearrangement joins TRBV19 to TRBJ1-5, with TRBD1 matching over 9 bases. This chain's CDR3 is CASSSSGTGSEPQHF. CDR3 coding DNA: TGTGCCAGTAGTTCCTCCGGGACAGGGTCTGAGCCCCAGCATTTT.